The TCR beta chain described here comes from a study of cytomegalovirus exposure and HLA in healthy donors. Germline-derived CDR1 and CDR2 are MNHNY and SVGAGI (reference sequence). The CDR3 runs to 11 residues. The V and J ends lost 10 bases and 7 bases respectively, with 10 bases between them. This PCR relied on a set of 60 Vbeta primers and 13 Jbeta primers. Clones were sequenced by immunoSEQ multiplex PCR, and TCRdb holds only the in-frame ones, with some missing. The table includes some 96,000 clones, 77% detected once. Sequencing used PBMCs. The receptor was isolated from a female donor in good health and CMV-seronegative. This chain joins TRBV6-6 and TRBJ1-4; D is perhaps TRBD1 (5 bases). The CDR3 is CATRGGEKLFF. CDR3 bases: TGTGCCACCCGGGGGGGTGAAAAACTGTTTTTT.